This section outlines one T cell receptor (beta chain) sequence together with its context. Its matching antigen is unknown. TCRdb redid the calling of the reads with MiXCR, one entry per CDR3 protein. The sample has hundreds of thousands of distinct CDR3 sequences; around a third are singletons. The CDR3 runs 13 residues. V gave up 4 bases and J gave up 0 bases, with 7 bases separating them. CDR1 and CDR2 (germline): MNHNS, SASEGT. The entry originates in a study of T cell repertoires in cytomegalovirus infection. Study in general: Well-studied HLA-B-restricted CMV epitopes were used in the study alongside recently identified HLA-C-restricted ones. Indications came from public TCR beta signatures; they pointed to CMV infection and to a matching HLA type. The study, taken as a whole, reports: Identification of carriers of CMV plus the relevant HLA was performed using cumulative public TCR beta family frequency. Within the response measured ex vivo, HLA-C-restricted CMV-specific TCR beta clonotypes were dominant.

This chain uses TRBV6-1 with TRBJ2-7; D remains unclear. This specimen was cultured PBMCs, taken from culture after CMV antigen stimulation. The origin of this receptor is a human donor in good health (CMV status not recorded). Some clones in this sample may be carry-over from other donors' samples. CDR3 DNA sequence: TGTGCCAGCAGTGTTTTTACCTCCTACGAGCAGTACTTC. It is translated as CASSVFTSYEQYF.